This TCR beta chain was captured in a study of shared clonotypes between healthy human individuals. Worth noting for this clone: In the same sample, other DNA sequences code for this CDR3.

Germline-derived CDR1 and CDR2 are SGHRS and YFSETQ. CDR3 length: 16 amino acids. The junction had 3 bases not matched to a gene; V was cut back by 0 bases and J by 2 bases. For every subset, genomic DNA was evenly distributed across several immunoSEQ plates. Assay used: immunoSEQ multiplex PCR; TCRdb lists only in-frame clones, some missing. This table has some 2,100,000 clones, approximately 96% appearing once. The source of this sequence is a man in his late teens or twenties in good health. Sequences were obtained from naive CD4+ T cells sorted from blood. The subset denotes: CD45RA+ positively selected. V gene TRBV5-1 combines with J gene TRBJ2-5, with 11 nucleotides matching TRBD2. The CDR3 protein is CASSLVSSGGQETQYF. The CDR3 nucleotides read TGCGCCAGCAGCTTGGTTTCTAGCGGGGGGCAAGAGACCCAGTACTTC.